The 9 T cell receptor beta chains reported below all come from one sample, sequenced in a study of cytomegalovirus exposure and HLA in healthy donors. Vbeta (60) and Jbeta (13) primers were used in the PCR. Sequenced by immunoSEQ multiplex PCR; TCRdb stores in-frame clones only, minus some. Of about 94,000 clones in the sample, 50% to 80% are singletons; the top ten hold roughly 3.9%. The sequenced material came from PBMCs. These receptors all stem from a man aged 25-45 years in good health and CMV-seronegative.

This clone was detected only a few times. The chain has TRBV7-9 and TRBJ2-7; TRBD2 matches at 11 bases. V was clipped by 5 bases and J by 5 bases; unmatched bases: 8. CDR1 and CDR2 from the germline V gene are SEHNR and FQNEAQ (reference sequence). The CDR3 is 15 residues long. The CDR3 DNA reads TGTGCCAGCAGCCCTACTAGCGGGAGTCTTGACGAGCAGTACTTC. Its protein is CASSPTSGSLDEQYF. Based on the CDR3 plus reference TRBV7-9 and TRBJ2-7, the full variable domain is DTGVSQNPRHKITKRGQNVTFRCDPISEHNRLYWYRQTLGQGPEFLTYFQNEAQLEKSRLLSDRFSAERPKGSFSTLEIQRTEQGDSAMYLCASSPTSGSLDEQYFGPGTRLTVT.

This sequence joins TRBV19 and TRBJ2-1; no clear D gene. The germline V gene encodes CDR1 LNHDA and CDR2 SQIVND (reference sequence). V was cut by 2 bases and J by 3 bases, with 17 bases left in between. This CDR3 region has 17 residues. The CDR3 is CASSITRRSRLYNEQFF. CDR3 nucleotide sequence: TGTGCCAGTAGTATAACCCGACGGAGTAGACTCTACAATGAGCAGTTCTTC. The full variable domain, in which reference TRBV19 and TRBJ2-1 provide the parts outside the CDR3, is DGGITQSPKYLFRKEGQNVTLSCEQNLNHDAMYWYRQDPGQGLRLIYYSQIVNDFQKGDIAEGYSVSREKKESFPLTVTSAQKNPTAFYLCASSITRRSRLYNEQFFGPGTRLTVL.

This clone was observed a handful of times. This rearrangement joins TRBV19 to TRBJ1-4, with 8 bases lining up with TRBD1. There are 15 residues in the CDR3. The V and J ends lost 1 base and 6 bases, in that order; junction bases with no gene match: 4. Germline V lookup: CDR1 LNHDA, CDR2 SQIVND (reference sequence). The CDR3 protein is CASSIGDRNHEKLFF. CDR3 nucleotide sequence: TGTGCCAGTAGTATAGGGGACAGGAACCATGAAAAACTGTTTTTT.

This sequence joins TRBV7-3 and TRBJ2-1, with 10 bases aligning to TRBD1. Trimming at V came to 5 bases and at J to 6 bases, leaving 7 bases not matched to a gene. Germline-derived CDR1 and CDR2 are SGHTA and FQGTGA. The CDR3 is 15 residues long. This CDR3 is CASSPTGGASNEQFF. As DNA, the CDR3 is TGTGCCAGCAGCCCGACAGGGGGCGCTTCCAATGAGCAGTTCTTC.

The V call is TRBV2, the J call TRBJ2-5, with 9 bases fitting TRBD1. J gave up 1 base and V 4 bases, and 4 bases lay outside the gene matches. Germline V gene sequence: CDR1 SNHLY, CDR2 FYNNEI. The CDR3 is 15 amino acids. The CDR3 nucleotides read TGTGCCAGCAGTGGGGGACAGGGATTCCAAGAGACCCAGTACTTC. Its protein product is CASSGGQGFQETQYF.

This clone turned up a few times. The chain is built from TRBV30 and TRBJ1-2; the D is unclear. The CDR3 consists of 13 residues. V was pared by 0 bases and J by 3 bases, with 8 bases between. Per the germline V gene, CDR1 is GTSNPN and CDR2 is SVGIG (reference sequence). This chain's CDR3 is CAWSVAEDYGYTF. As DNA, the CDR3 is TGTGCCTGGAGTGTCGCGGAAGACTATGGCTACACCTTC. The whole variable domain, filled in from reference TRBV30 and TRBJ1-2, reads SQTIHQWPATLVQPVGSPLSLECTVEGTSNPNLYWYRQAAGRGLQLLFYSVGIGQISSEVPQNLSASRPQDRQFILSSKKLLLSDSGFYLCAWSVAEDYGYTFGSGTRLTVV.

The chain combines TRBV6-6 with TRBJ1-2, with TRBD1 matching 9 bases. V was pared by 6 bases and J by 8 bases, with 13 bases of the junction left unmatched. Germline CDR1 is MNHNY and CDR2 is SVGAGI (reference sequence). The CDR3 length is 15 residues. Here the CDR3 DNA reads TGTGCCAGCAGGCAGGGACAGGGCCCGAGCGTAGGCTACACCTTC. Translated: CASRQGQGPSVGYTF.

The CDR3, as DNA: TGTGCCAGCAGTTTAGGAGGGGGCGGCACAGATACGCAGTATTTT. The encoded protein is CASSLGGGGTDTQYF. J is TRBJ2-3 and V is TRBV6-5; a weak D match, TRBD1 (7 bases). The V and J ends lost 4 bases and 1 base respectively, with 12 bases between them. This CDR3 has 15 amino acids. From germline, CDR1 is MNHEY and CDR2 SVGAGI.

This chain connects TRBV10-3 to TRBJ1-6, with D tentatively TRBD1 (5 bases). V was shortened by 2 bases and J by 4 bases, with 12 bases between the two germline ends. The CDR3 runs 16 residues. CDR1 is ENHRY and CDR2 is SYGVKD in the germline V gene. The CDR3 sequence: CAISETGVEYNSPLHF. The CDR3 DNA follows: TGTGCCATCAGTGAGACAGGAGTAGAGTATAATTCACCCCTCCACTTT.